The sequence of this T cell receptor beta chain was determined in a study of T cells after yellow fever vaccination. About the study: Researchers used SMART-Seq v4 Ultra Low Input to prepare fractions that had low cell numbers.

TCRdb fed the 5' RACE reads into MiXCR, producing one record per CDR3 protein. The sample records 150,000 to 200,000 distinct CDR3 sequences, approximately 10% being singletons. Germline lookup yields CDR1 SQVTM and CDR2 ANQGSEA. Trimming pared 4 bases from V and 1 base from J, leaving 7 bases between. This CDR3 region has 13 residues. Study results and caveats: Abundant clonotypes from the bulk population could have been carried over as contaminants into FACS-sorted repertoires.

This clonotype occurred many times. The antigen is unknown. This sequence originates from a man younger than 35 who received the YFV17D yellow fever vaccine. The material sequenced was CD8+ T cells sorted from PBMCs, taken 45 days after the yellow fever booster vaccination. This chain uses TRBV29-1 with TRBJ2-2, with a possible D match to TRBD2 (5 bases). CDR3 residues: CSVAEENTGELFF. The CDR3 DNA reads TGCAGCGTTGCGGAGGAGAACACCGGGGAGCTGTTTTTT.